The 21 T cell receptor beta chains below all came from one sample that was sequenced in a study of Graves' ophthalmopathy and Graves' hyperthyroidism. Amplified material comprised TCR beta CDR3 regions derived from RNA transcripts. The workflow started with a first-round RT-PCR run with HTBI primers and then moved on to a second-round multiplex PCR. TCRdb processed the multiplex PCR reads anew with MiXCR; each CDR3 protein has one entry. The table records about 390,000 distinct CDR3 sequences, roughly 15% of them present only once. Sample: peripheral blood. Source of these receptors: a woman aged 18-29 years with stable Graves' hyperthyroidism.

This clonotype was observed at least ten times. The chain couples TRBV2 to TRBJ2-7; maybe TRBD2 (7 bases). The CDR3 is made up of 14 amino acids. Trimming cost V 7 bases and J 0 bases, with 13 bases left between them. Germline V gene lookup returns CDR1 SNHLY and CDR2 FYNNEI. DNA of the CDR3: TGTGCCAGCAAAGGGGGGGCCACCTCCTACGAGCAGTACTTC. Its protein is CASKGGATSYEQYF.

As concerns this clonotype: At one of its ends the junction is not consistent with the germline gene, which may arise from a read error. The chain employs TRBV20-1 and TRBJ2-7; no reliable D call. CDR3 length: 14 amino acids. Germline CDR1 reads DFQATT; CDR2 reads SNEGSKA (reference sequence). CDR3 nucleotides: TGCAGTGCTAGAGATAAGGGCCTTTCCTACGAGCAGTGCTTC. Its protein is CSARDKGLSYEQCF.

The sample holds many counts of this clonotype. This chain connects TRBV7-9 to TRBJ2-1, with 7 bases lining up with TRBD1. J lost 8 bases, V lost 4 bases, and 2 bases had no gene match. The germline CDR1 and CDR2 sequences are SEHNR and FQNEAQ (reference sequence). CDR3 size: 12 residues. The DNA of the CDR3 is TGTGCCAGCAGCTCCCAGGGGGATGAGCAGTTCTTC. This encodes CASSSQGDEQFF.

This clonotype was detected many times. This chain uses TRBV11-2 with TRBJ1-2; possible D gene TRBD1, 5 bases. This CDR3 has 15 amino acids. Germline V gene lookup returns CDR1 SGHAT and CDR2 FQNNGV. Trimming shortened V by 6 bases and J by 5 bases, and 19 bases separated the two germline ends. CDR3 in amino acids: CASRSLEGPPYGYTF. The CDR3 DNA is TGTGCCAGCAGGTCTCTTGAGGGACCGCCGTATGGCTACACCTTC.

This clonotype was seen at least ten times. At one end, the junction sequence differs from germline, possibly due to a read error. The chain employs TRBV5-1 and TRBJ1-1; TRBD1 is a possible D gene (6 bases). The germline V gene encodes CDR1 SGHRS and CDR2 YFSETQ. The length of the CDR3 is 14 residues. This CDR3 reads CASSLRQANTEAFF. CDR3 sequence (DNA): TGTGCCAGCAGCCTTCGACAGGCGAACACTGAAGCTTTCTTT.

The rearrangement links TRBV18 to TRBJ1-1, with D unclear. Trimming took 5 bases from V and 1 from J, leaving 14 bases between them. The V gene's germline CDR1 is KGHSH and CDR2 LQKENI. The CDR3 contains 15 residues. CDR3 sequence (DNA): TGTGCCAGCTCAGCGGCAGCAAGAAAGAACACTGAAGCTTTCTTT. Translation gives CASSAAARKNTEAFF. The full variable domain, rest sourced from reference TRBV18 and TRBJ1-1, is NAGVMQNPRHLVRRRGQEARLRCSPMKGHSHVYWYRQLPEEGLKFMVYLQKENIIDESGMPKERFSAEFPKEGPSILRIQQVVRGDSAAYFCASSAAARKNTEAFFGQGTRLTVV.

This clonotype was seen many times. The chain carries TRBV6-1 and TRBJ2-7, with TRBD2 matching 8 bases. This CDR3 spans 15 amino acids. The germline CDR1 and CDR2 sequences are MNHNS and SASEGT. J lost 2 bases, V lost 7 bases, and 10 bases had no gene match. CDR3 bases: TGTGCCAGCACCAACCGGGGGGGGCGAACCTACGAGCAGTACTTC. This translates into CASTNRGGRTYEQYF.

The table lists this clonotype with many counts. This chain links TRBV25-1 with TRBJ1-1; no clear D gene. The CDR3 has 13 amino acids. Germline values: CDR1 MGHDK, CDR2 SYGVNS. The V gene lost 8 bases and the J gene lost 1 base, with 11 bases spanning the gap. The CDR3: CASWAGSNTEAFF. CDR3 coding DNA: TGTGCCAGCTGGGCCGGGTCGAACACTGAAGCTTTCTTT.

There are a few counts of this clonotype. The chain is built from TRBV18 and TRBJ1-2, with 8 bases matching TRBD1. The germline CDR1 and CDR2 sequences are KGHSH and LQKENI. CDR3 length equals 16 residues. The junction had 9 bases not matched to a gene; V was cut back by 3 bases and J by 3 bases. CDR3 sequence reads: CASSPYTGGKDYGYTF. The CDR3 DNA sequence: TGTGCCAGCTCACCCTACACAGGGGGAAAGGACTATGGCTACACCTTC.

This sequence joins TRBV3-1 and TRBJ2-7; the match to TRBD2 covers 7 bases. The J segment lost 3 bases and the V segment lost 3 bases, leaving 5 bases of the junction unmatched. The V gene's germline CDR1 is LGHDT and CDR2 YNNKEL (reference sequence). This CDR3 contains 14 residues. CDR3 region: CASSHTGTNYEQYF. CDR3 bases: TGTGCCAGCAGCCATACCGGGACTAACTACGAGCAGTACTTC.

This clonotype showed up many times. This chain uses TRBV11-3 with TRBJ1-2; tentatively, D is TRBD1 (6 bases). The CDR3 spans 15 residues. V lost 0 bases to trimming and J lost 2 bases, with 10 bases between them. Germline V CDR1 and CDR2: SGHNT, YENEEA. The CDR3 bases are TGTGCCAGCAGCTTAGATCTGACAGGAAACTATGGCTACACCTTC. This gives the protein CASSLDLTGNYGYTF.

This clonotype has only one observation. Since a much larger clone is just one base distant, this may be a read error. The chain carries TRBV9 and TRBJ1-1; no firm D call. V was clipped by 4 bases and J by 10 bases, with 14 bases between them. The CDR3 runs 12 residues. CDR1 and CDR2 from the germline V gene are SGDLS and YYNGEE. CDR3 sequence: CASSPSVGPAFF. The DNA for the CDR3 is TGTGCCAGCAGCCCTTCGGTGGGCCCAGCTTTCTTT.

This clonotype was picked up a small number of times. This chain links TRBV6-2 or TRBV6-3 with TRBJ1-2; D ambiguous. The germline V gene encodes CDR1 MNHEY and CDR2 SVGEGT. V was trimmed by 4 bases and J by 4 bases, leaving 16 bases between them. This CDR3 has 15 residues. The CDR3 spells CASSSDDSSRYGYTF. Written as DNA, the CDR3 is TGTGCCAGCAGTTCGGACGACTCAAGTCGCTATGGCTACACCTTC.

This clonotype was seen a few times. CDR3 DNA sequence: TGTGCCAGCAGTTTCGGGGTATGGTACGAGCAGTACTTC. This sequence encodes CASSFGVWYEQYF. This chain links TRBV27 with TRBJ2-7; the D gene is possibly TRBD2 (5 bases). V was clipped by 3 bases and J by 4 bases, with 10 bases between them. Germline CDR1 is MNHEY and CDR2 is SMNVEV (reference sequence). The CDR3 is 13 amino acids.

This clonotype was detected ten times or more. V and J are TRBV2 and TRBJ1-6; a weak D match, TRBD1 (5 bases). The CDR3 extends over 14 amino acids. Germline-derived CDR1 and CDR2 are SNHLY and FYNNEI. V shed 7 bases and J shed 4 bases, with 11 bases lying between them. In DNA, the CDR3 is TGTGCCAGCATCCCGGGACGTTATAATTCACCCCTCCACTTT. This encodes CASIPGRYNSPLHF.

The sample holds a few counts of this clonotype. The chain has TRBV29-1 and TRBJ1-2, with 9 bases matching TRBD1. The length of the CDR3 is 14 residues. The germline CDR1 and CDR2 sequences are SQVTM and ANQGSEA. The V and J ends lost 6 bases and 4 bases, in that order; junction bases with no gene match: 9. The CDR3 coding sequence is TGCAGCGTCCCCGGACAGGGGAAGCTCTATGGCTACACCTTC. The encoded protein is CSVPGQGKLYGYTF.

The chain combines TRBV4-1 with TRBJ2-2; 13 bases are a match to TRBD2. The CDR3 is 18 residues long. Germline V gene sequence: CDR1 MGHRA, CDR2 YSYEKL. Trimming cost V 8 bases and J 4 bases; bases outside gene matches: 13. The CDR3 spells CASSSPRLAGGLTGELFF. CDR3 nucleotides: TGCGCCAGCTCTTCCCCACGACTAGCGGGGGGACTCACCGGGGAGCTGTTTTTT.

This clonotype was seen repeatedly, ten times or more. This chain links TRBV6-1 with TRBJ2-5, with D possibly being TRBD2 (6 bases). Trimming took 3 bases from V and 2 from J, leaving 13 bases between them. Germline-derived CDR1 and CDR2 are MNHNS and SASEGT. The CDR3 is 15 residues long. The CDR3 is CASSEEGLLQETQYF. The CDR3 nucleotides read TGTGCCAGCAGTGAGGAGGGCCTCCTGCAAGAGACCCAGTACTTC.

The genes are TRBV6-5 and TRBJ2-1; no definite D call. V was cut by 0 bases and J by 0 bases, with 9 bases left in between. The V gene's germline CDR1 is MNHEY and CDR2 SVGAGI. This CDR3 contains 16 residues. The CDR3 DNA is TGTGCCAGCAGTTACTCGAATCCGGGCTCCTACAATGAGCAGTTCTTC. It is translated as CASSYSNPGSYNEQFF.

This clonotype was seen ten or more times. The chain recombines TRBV20-1 with TRBJ1-6; weak D call: TRBD1 (5 bases). The CDR3 sequence is 17 residues long. Germline CDR1 and CDR2: DFQATT and SNEGSKA (reference sequence). V lost 0 bases and J 1 base, leaving 13 bases between the germline ends. CDR3 nucleotides: TGCAGTGCTAGAGATGAGCGGACACCTTCCTATAATTCACCCCTCCACTTT. Amino acids: CSARDERTPSYNSPLHF.

This clonotype was picked up many times. The rearrangement uses TRBV6-2 or TRBV6-3 and TRBJ2-5; possible D gene TRBD1, 6 bases. V was trimmed by 0 bases and J by 2 bases, leaving 22 bases between them. The CDR3 spans 19 residues. Germline lookup yields CDR1 MNHEY and CDR2 SVGEGT. The CDR3 DNA sequence: TGTGCCAGCAGTTACTCGAGGAAACGGGCAGGGGCTCTTCAAGAGACCCAGTACTTC. Amino acids: CASSYSRKRAGALQETQYF.